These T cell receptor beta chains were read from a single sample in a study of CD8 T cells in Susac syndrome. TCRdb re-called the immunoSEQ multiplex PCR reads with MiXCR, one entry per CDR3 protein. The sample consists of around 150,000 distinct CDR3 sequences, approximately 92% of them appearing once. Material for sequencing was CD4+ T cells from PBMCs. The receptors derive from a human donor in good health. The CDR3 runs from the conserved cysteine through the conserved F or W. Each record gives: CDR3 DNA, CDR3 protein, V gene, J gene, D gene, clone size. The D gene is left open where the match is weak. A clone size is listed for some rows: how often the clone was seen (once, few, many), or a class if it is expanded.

CDR3 DNA: TGCAGCGTTCCCCGGACAGCAGGAGGTGAGCAGTTCTTC
CDR3 protein: CSVPRTAGGEQFF
V gene: TRBV29-1
J gene: TRBJ2-1
D gene: -
clone size: -

CDR3 DNA: TGTGCCAGCAGTTACGGGAGTGACCGTACGCAGTATTTT
CDR3 protein: CASSYGSDRTQYF
V gene: TRBV6-6
J gene: TRBJ2-3
D gene: -
clone size: -

CDR3 DNA: TGTGCCAGTAGTATAAGCGTCTCTGGGGCCAACGTCCTGACTTTC
CDR3 protein: CASSISVSGANVLTF
V gene: TRBV19
J gene: TRBJ2-6
D gene: -
clone size: -

CDR3 DNA: TGTGCCAGCAGTGAAGTCGGGGGGTTAAGGGCCGAGCAGTACTTC
CDR3 protein: CASSEVGGLRAEQYF
V gene: TRBV6-1
J gene: TRBJ2-7
D gene: TRBD2
clone size: few

CDR3 DNA: TGCAGCGCCAGGGCGATATTGAACACTGAAGCTTTCTTT
CDR3 protein: CSARAILNTEAFF
V gene: TRBV29-1
J gene: TRBJ1-1
D gene: -
clone size: -

CDR3 DNA: TGTGCCATCAGTGACCGGGGACAGGGAAGCGAAAAACTGTTTTTT
CDR3 protein: CAISDRGQGSEKLFF
V gene: TRBV10-3
J gene: TRBJ1-4
D gene: TRBD1
clone size: -

CDR3 DNA: TGTGCCAGCAGCCGTAGCGGACGGCGCGAGCAGTACTTC
CDR3 protein: CASSRSGRREQYF
V gene: TRBV14
J gene: TRBJ2-7
D gene: -
clone size: -

CDR3 DNA: TGCAGCGGTACTAGTGGCACAGATACGCAGTATTTT
CDR3 protein: CSGTSGTDTQYF
V gene: TRBV29-1
J gene: TRBJ2-3
D gene: -
clone size: -

CDR3 DNA: TGTGCTAGTGGTTTGGTACTCGGCCGGATTGAAGCTTTCTTT
CDR3 protein: CASGLVLGRIEAFF
V gene: TRBV12-5
J gene: TRBJ1-1
D gene: -
clone size: -

CDR3 DNA: TGCAGCGTCCCGTCCCAGGGGCCGATAGGATACACCTTC
CDR3 protein: CSVPSQGPIGYTF
V gene: TRBV29-1
J gene: TRBJ1-2
D gene: -
clone size: -

CDR3 DNA: TGTGCCAGCAGCAAAGGGGGTCTCGAGTGTGGCTACACCTTC
CDR3 protein: CASSKGGLECGYTF
V gene: TRBV21-1
J gene: TRBJ1-2
D gene: -
clone size: -

CDR3 DNA: TGTGCCAGCAGCGGCGGAGACAGGGCGGTCACTGAAGCTTTCTTT
CDR3 protein: CASSGGDRAVTEAFF
V gene: TRBV5-4
J gene: TRBJ1-1
D gene: TRBD1
clone size: -

CDR3 DNA: TGCAGTGCTAGAGATCCCTGGACAGGGACTGTGCATGGCTACACCTTC
CDR3 protein: CSARDPWTGTVHGYTF
V gene: TRBV20-1
J gene: TRBJ1-2
D gene: TRBD1
clone size: -

CDR3 DNA: TGTGCCATCAGTAGGGACCGGCGGGCCTATGGCTACACCTTC
CDR3 protein: CAISRDRRAYGYTF
V gene: TRBV10-3
J gene: TRBJ1-2
D gene: -
clone size: once

CDR3 DNA: TGTGCCAGCAGTGAACCCCGGACAGGGGACACTGAAGCTTTCTTT
CDR3 protein: CASSEPRTGDTEAFF
V gene: TRBV25-1
J gene: TRBJ1-1
D gene: TRBD1
clone size: -

CDR3 DNA: TGCAGCGCCCCCGGGACAGGGGTCGATACGCAGTATTTT
CDR3 protein: CSAPGTGVDTQYF
V gene: TRBV29-1
J gene: TRBJ2-3
D gene: TRBD1
clone size: -

CDR3 DNA: TGCAGCGTTGAAATCACTGTTGGGCTAAACCTACCCTACGAGCAGTACTTC
CDR3 protein: CSVEITVGLNLPYEQYF
V gene: TRBV29-1
J gene: TRBJ2-7
D gene: -
clone size: -

CDR3 DNA: TGTGCCAGTAGTATGGTGGGACAGGGGACCTACGAGCAGTACTTC
CDR3 protein: CASSMVGQGTYEQYF
V gene: TRBV19
J gene: TRBJ2-7
D gene: TRBD1
clone size: -

CDR3 DNA: TGTGCCACCAGTGATTTATTCTGGAGATATGGCTACACCTTC
CDR3 protein: CATSDLFWRYGYTF
V gene: TRBV24-1
J gene: TRBJ1-2
D gene: -
clone size: -

CDR3 DNA: TGTGCCAGCACTGGGACGTTGTTGGGAGGCTACACCTTC
CDR3 protein: CASTGTLLGGYTF
V gene: TRBV2
J gene: TRBJ1-2
D gene: -
clone size: -

CDR3 DNA: TGTGCCAGCAGCGTAGATGGGGCTAGTTGGAATGAGCAGTTCTTC
CDR3 protein: CASSVDGASWNEQFF
V gene: TRBV9
J gene: TRBJ2-1
D gene: -
clone size: -

CDR3 DNA: TGTGCCAGCAGGTCTTTGGCGGGGGGCCCCTACGAGCAGTACTTC
CDR3 protein: CASRSLAGGPYEQYF
V gene: TRBV7-9
J gene: TRBJ2-7
D gene: TRBD2
clone size: -

CDR3 DNA: TGTGCCAGCAGTTTATTAGCGGAACGAGAGACCCAGTACTTC
CDR3 protein: CASSLLAERETQYF
V gene: TRBV12-3/TRBV12-4
J gene: TRBJ2-5
D gene: -
clone size: -

CDR3 DNA: TGTGCCAGCAGCGGGGACCCAAATCAGCCCCAGCATTTT
CDR3 protein: CASSGDPNQPQHF
V gene: TRBV9
J gene: TRBJ1-5
D gene: -
clone size: -

CDR3 DNA: TGCAGCGTTATCTCGGGGGGGGAACCCCAGCATTTT
CDR3 protein: CSVISGGEPQHF
V gene: TRBV29-1
J gene: TRBJ1-5
D gene: -
clone size: -

CDR3 DNA: TGTGCCAGTAGTATCCGGGACACAGCCAAAAACATTCAGTACTTC
CDR3 protein: CASSIRDTAKNIQYF
V gene: TRBV19
J gene: TRBJ2-4
D gene: -
clone size: -

CDR3 DNA: TGCAGTGCTAGTCCAAGCGGGGGTTACCAAGAGACCCAGTACTTC
CDR3 protein: CSASPSGGYQETQYF
V gene: TRBV20-1
J gene: TRBJ2-5
D gene: TRBD2
clone size: -

CDR3 DNA: TGTGCTAGTGGGCGCGAGGGGGGATGGCAGTACTTC
CDR3 protein: CASGREGGWQYF
V gene: TRBV12-5
J gene: TRBJ2-7
D gene: -
clone size: -

CDR3 DNA: TGTGCCAGCAGCTTAGACGGGGGGAAGAATGAGCAGTTCTTC
CDR3 protein: CASSLDGGKNEQFF
V gene: TRBV7-2
J gene: TRBJ2-1
D gene: TRBD2
clone size: -

CDR3 DNA: TGTGCCAGCAGCCCTTCGGGACTAGCGGGTATGAATGAGCAGTTCTTC
CDR3 protein: CASSPSGLAGMNEQFF
V gene: TRBV3-1
J gene: TRBJ2-1
D gene: TRBD2
clone size: -

CDR3 DNA: TGTGCCAGCAGCTCCGACCGCGATTCACCCCTCCACTTT
CDR3 protein: CASSSDRDSPLHF
V gene: TRBV5-8
J gene: TRBJ1-6
D gene: -
clone size: -

CDR3 DNA: TGTGCCAGCAGCCCAACAGGGGGTTTCTACGAGCAGTACTTC
CDR3 protein: CASSPTGGFYEQYF
V gene: TRBV6-5
J gene: TRBJ2-7
D gene: TRBD1
clone size: -

CDR3 DNA: TGTGCCAGCAGTTTAAGAGGGGGCAATCAGCCCCAGCATTTT
CDR3 protein: CASSLRGGNQPQHF
V gene: TRBV27
J gene: TRBJ1-5
D gene: -
clone size: few

CDR3 DNA: TGTGCCAGCAGCCAAACAGGGGGTCAATCACCCCTCCACTTT
CDR3 protein: CASSQTGGQSPLHF
V gene: TRBV13
J gene: TRBJ1-6
D gene: TRBD1
clone size: once

CDR3 DNA: TGCAGTGCTACTCGACTAGCGGGGACCCAAGAGACCCAGTACTTC
CDR3 protein: CSATRLAGTQETQYF
V gene: TRBV20-1
J gene: TRBJ2-5
D gene: TRBD2
clone size: -

CDR3 DNA: TGTGCCAGCAGCCAAAGGCTGTCGGAGACCCAGTACTTC
CDR3 protein: CASSQRLSETQYF
V gene: TRBV3-1
J gene: TRBJ2-5
D gene: -
clone size: -

CDR3 DNA: TGCAGTATGACAGGGGAGGGTAATGAAAAACTGTTTTTT
CDR3 protein: CSMTGEGNEKLFF
V gene: TRBV20-1
J gene: TRBJ1-4
D gene: TRBD1
clone size: -

CDR3 DNA: TGCAGCGTTGCCCCCTTTCGCAGGGGGCTTGGCTACACCTTC
CDR3 protein: CSVAPFRRGLGYTF
V gene: TRBV29-1
J gene: TRBJ1-2
D gene: TRBD1
clone size: -

CDR3 DNA: TGTGCCAGTAGGGACTGGGAGAAAGGGCCCCAGCATTTT
CDR3 protein: CASRDWEKGPQHF
V gene: TRBV19
J gene: TRBJ1-5
D gene: -
clone size: -

CDR3 DNA: TGCAGCGCCGATCACGCTGGGATGGGGGCCGGAGCTTTCTTT
CDR3 protein: CSADHAGMGAGAFF
V gene: TRBV20-1
J gene: TRBJ1-1
D gene: -
clone size: -

CDR3 DNA: TGCAGTGCTAGAGAAACAGGAGGCTCCGGGGAGCTGTTTTTT
CDR3 protein: CSARETGGSGELFF
V gene: TRBV20-1
J gene: TRBJ2-2
D gene: -
clone size: -

CDR3 DNA: TGTGCCAGCACCGGAGGAATGTCCTACAATGAGCAGTTCTTC
CDR3 protein: CASTGGMSYNEQFF
V gene: TRBV2
J gene: TRBJ2-1
D gene: -
clone size: -

CDR3 DNA: TGCGCCAGCAGCCAAGAAAGTGTATTGGCGGGACACCGAATCGAAGGGGACACCATATATTTT
CDR3 protein: CASSQESVLAGHRIEGDTIYF
V gene: TRBV4-1
J gene: TRBJ1-3
D gene: -
clone size: once

CDR3 DNA: TGTGCCAGCAGTGAAGACGCAAGCACAGATACGCAGTATTTT
CDR3 protein: CASSEDASTDTQYF
V gene: TRBV2
J gene: TRBJ2-3
D gene: -
clone size: -

CDR3 DNA: TGTGCCAGTAGTAGAGAGACAGGGGGGACTAATGAAAAACTGTTTTTT
CDR3 protein: CASSRETGGTNEKLFF
V gene: TRBV19
J gene: TRBJ1-4
D gene: TRBD1
clone size: -

CDR3 DNA: TGTGCCAGCAGCTTTGGGGGGAACACCGGGGAGCTGTTTTTT
CDR3 protein: CASSFGGNTGELFF
V gene: TRBV7-2
J gene: TRBJ2-2
D gene: -
clone size: -

CDR3 DNA: TGTGCCAGCAGCAAAGGTACTAGCGGATCCTACGAGCAGTACTTC
CDR3 protein: CASSKGTSGSYEQYF
V gene: TRBV21-1
J gene: TRBJ2-7
D gene: -
clone size: -

CDR3 DNA: TGTGCCAGCAGCCAACCACAGGGGGCTGAAGCTTTCTTT
CDR3 protein: CASSQPQGAEAFF
V gene: TRBV3-1
J gene: TRBJ1-1
D gene: TRBD1
clone size: -

CDR3 DNA: TGTGCCAGTTTACCGGGGACCTATAATTCACCCCTCCACTTT
CDR3 protein: CASLPGTYNSPLHF
V gene: TRBV6-5
J gene: TRBJ1-6
D gene: -
clone size: -

CDR3 DNA: TGTGCCAGCAGCTTCACAGGGGTTTTGGCCTATGGCTACACCTTC
CDR3 protein: CASSFTGVLAYGYTF
V gene: TRBV7-2
J gene: TRBJ1-2
D gene: TRBD1
clone size: -